These 16 T cell receptor beta chains came from one sample sequenced in a study of blood T cells in healthy people across ages. A sample-barcoded 5' primer and a J-beta primer mix were used in a second PCR of roughly 6 to 11 cycles. A single record per CDR3 protein comes from TCRdb applying MiXCR to the 5' RACE reads. The sample consists of some 930,000 distinct CDR3 sequences, 25% to 30% of them appearing once. The same specimen was also included in a second study, on T cells of mothers and their children.

The specimen sequenced was blood. The receptor set was obtained from a woman in her thirties or forties in good health.

The chain carries TRBV7-2 and TRBJ2-7, with 8 bases aligning to TRBD2. The last part of the DNA fits TRBJ2-5 better; the J call may be wrong. The CDR3 has 15 residues. The germline V gene has CDR1 SGHTA and CDR2 FQGNSA. The CDR3 region is CASSRTAGEGETQYF. CDR3 sequence (DNA): TGTGCCAGCAGCCGTACAGCGGGAGAAGGAGAGACCCAGTACTTC.

V gene TRBV2 combines with J gene TRBJ1-1, with 8 bases identical to TRBD1. The length of the CDR3 is 14 residues. The V segment lost 7 bases and the J segment 0 bases; nucleotides outside the gene matches: 4. The V gene's germline CDR1 is SNHLY and CDR2 FYNNEI. The CDR3 DNA sequence: TGTGCCAGCAACGGACAGGGCATGAACACTGAAGCTTTCTTT. This sequence encodes CASNGQGMNTEAFF.

In the case of this clonotype: It may be a read error: a sequence one base away is much more abundant. V usage is TRBV5-4 and J usage is TRBJ2-7, with 7 positions matching TRBD2. The V gene's germline CDR1 is SGHNT and CDR2 YYREEE (reference sequence). V dropped 3 bases and J dropped 4; count of bases not matched to a gene: 10. The CDR3 is 15 residues long. The CDR3 bases are TGTGCCAGCAGCTGGGGACGGGGGGAACCTTACGAGCAGTACTTC. Amino acids: CASSWGRGEPYEQYF.

In the case of this clonotype: This may be a read error, as it is one base from a much larger clone. The chain joins TRBV6-5 to TRBJ2-1; possibly TRBD2 for D (6 bases). CDR1 is MNHEY, CDR2 SVGAGI, per germline. The CDR3 spans 14 residues. Here the CDR3 DNA reads TGTGCCGGCAGCCTCCCCGGGGGTTACAATGAGCAGTTCTTC. Its protein product is CAGSLPGGYNEQFF.

This clonotype was observed a handful of times. V is TRBV7-8 and J is TRBJ2-5, with D unclear. The J call could be wrong; TRBJ2-7 is a better fit for the DNA end. This CDR3 comprises 14 residues. Per germline, CDR1 SGHVS and CDR2 FQNEAQ. The CDR3 sequence is CASSLDPGVYEQYF. The CDR3 DNA follows: TGTGCCAGCAGCTTAGATCCCGGTGTTTACGAGCAGTACTTC.

The V call is TRBV4-2, the J call TRBJ2-3, with 11 bases that match TRBD2. With V trimmed by 0 bases and J by 3 bases, 8 bases remained unmatched. Germline CDR1 is LGHNA and CDR2 is YNFKEQ. This CDR3 spans 18 amino acids. CDR3 residues: CASSQDSGGAGGTDTQYF. The CDR3 region has the DNA TGTGCCAGCAGCCAAGATAGCGGGGGGGCTGGAGGAACAGATACGCAGTATTTT.

This clonotype has at least ten counts. This chain joins TRBV6-1 and TRBJ1-1; D is undetermined. This CDR3 is 12 amino acids long. The V gene lost 9 bases and the J gene lost 6 bases, with 14 bases spanning the gap. Germline lookup yields CDR1 MNHNS and CDR2 SASEGT. CDR3 loop: CASFPRDSEAFF. CDR3 bases: TGTGCCAGTTTTCCCCGGGATTCTGAAGCTTTCTTT.

This clonotype has only a few counts. The chain combines TRBV28 with TRBJ2-5; D gene uncertain. Trimming removed 2 bases from V and 1 base from J, with 11 bases in between. This CDR3 has 15 amino acids. The V gene's germline CDR1 is MDHEN and CDR2 SYDVKM. CDR3 bases: TGTGCCAGCAGTTTAGAAGATCTAGTCCAAGAGACCCAGTACTTC. Protein: CASSLEDLVQETQYF.

Written as DNA, the CDR3 is TGTGCCAGCTCAAGGGACTCTAAAGAGACCCAGTACTTC. Protein product: CASSRDSKETQYF. V usage is TRBV18 and J usage is TRBJ2-5; D may be TRBD2 (6 bases). Germline CDR1 and CDR2: KGHSH and LQKENI. The germline V and J ends were trimmed by 5 bases and 3 bases, with 10 bases remaining between them. The CDR3 length is 13 residues.

The chain carries TRBV7-9 and TRBJ2-5, with TRBD2 identical over 9 bases. The DNA end is more similar to TRBJ2-7, so the J call may be wrong. The CDR3 sequence is 16 residues long. Germline CDR1 SEHNR, CDR2 FQNEAQ (reference sequence). Written as DNA, the CDR3 is TGTGCCAGCAGCTTAGGCCCCAAGCGGGAGGTTTTCGAGCAGTACTTC. Residues: CASSLGPKREVFEQYF.

The V and J genes are TRBV9 and TRBJ2-1, with a weak D call TRBD2 (6 bases). The CDR3 runs 15 residues. The germline V and J ends were trimmed by 4 bases and 8 bases, with 19 bases remaining between them. Germline V lookup: CDR1 SGDLS, CDR2 YYNGEE. The CDR3 is CASSLTSGFVDEQFF. DNA of the CDR3: TGTGCCAGCAGCTTGACAAGCGGGTTCGTGGATGAGCAGTTCTTC.

This clonotype was seen a handful of times. The chain couples TRBV4-1 to TRBJ1-2; D not resolved. V was cut by 0 bases and J by 0 bases, with 17 bases left in between. The CDR3 is 18 amino acids. The germline gives CDR1 MGHRA, CDR2 YSYEKL. The CDR3 spells CASSQDPPGGSANYGYTF. DNA for the CDR3: TGCGCCAGCAGCCAAGATCCCCCTGGAGGATCGGCTAACTATGGCTACACCTTC.

This sequence joins TRBV18 and TRBJ1-1; tentative D call: TRBD1 (5 bases). V was cut by 3 bases and J by 1 base, with 12 bases left in between. The CDR3 covers 15 residues. The germline gives CDR1 KGHSH, CDR2 LQKENI. CDR3 sequence (DNA): TGTGCCAGCTCACCGTCCGGGACGAGGAACACTGAAGCTTTCTTT. It is translated as CASSPSGTRNTEAFF. Full variable domain (missing parts from reference TRBV18 and TRBJ1-1): NAGVMQNPRHLVRRRGQEARLRCSPMKGHSHVYWYRQLPEEGLKFMVYLQKENIIDESGMPKERFSAEFPKEGPSILRIQQVVRGDSAAYFCASSPSGTRNTEAFFGQGTRLTVV.

This clonotype was counted between two and nine times. The gene calls are TRBV5-1 and TRBJ1-2, with 10 nucleotides matching TRBD1. Unmatched junction bases numbered 18, after V lost 4 bases and J lost 6 bases. The CDR3 consists of 18 residues. Germline V lookup: CDR1 SGHRS, CDR2 YFSETQ. The CDR3 bases are TGCGCCAGCAGCATCTCGTCCTCGATGACAGGGGGCTTCGATGGCTACACCTTC. Protein: CASSISSSMTGGFDGYTF.

This clonotype was picked up a small number of times. This sequence joins TRBV7-9 and TRBJ1-4; no reliable D call. The CDR3 runs 17 residues. Germline V gene lookup returns CDR1 SEHNR and CDR2 FQNEAQ (reference sequence). Trimming removed 2 bases from V and 1 base from J, with 14 bases in between. The CDR3 is CASSLTQLLLTNEKLFF. The CDR3 DNA follows: TGTGCCAGCAGCTTAACACAGCTCCTATTAACTAATGAAAAACTGTTTTTT.

Comment on this clonotype: This may stem from a read error, because a much larger clone lies one nucleotide away. The chain joins TRBV7-2 to TRBJ2-4; the D call may be TRBD1 or TRBD2 (6 bases each). V dropped 1 base and J dropped 13 bases, with 17 bases sitting between them. The germline CDR1 and CDR2 sequences are SGHTA and FQGNSA. This CDR3 has 14 amino acids. The chain's CDR3 is CASSLVGATSGQYF. The CDR3, as DNA: TGTGCCAGCAGCTTAGTGGGGGCCACAAGCGGGCAGTACTTC.